These T cell receptor beta chains were read from a single sample in a study of response to subunit inactivated influenza vaccine. Each CDR3 protein gets one entry after TCRdb re-called the RT-PCR reads with MiXCR. The sample holds approximately 700,000 distinct CDR3 sequences, around 14% seen once. The material sequenced was PBMCs from blood, taken roughly 15 days before vaccination. The source of these receptors is a man between 45 and 60 years old who received an inactivated influenza vaccine. Both conserved end residues are part of each CDR3. The D gene is left open where the match is weak. The size entry is marked missing in some rows and otherwise reads once, few, many or a size class.

cdr3_length j_call d_call clone_size v_call cdr3_nt cdr3_aa
14 TRBJ2-1 TRBD2 few TRBV20-1 TGCAGTGCTAATAGCGGGGGGGGATACAATGAGCAGTTCTTC CSANSGGGYNEQFF
14 TRBJ2-3 - - TRBV7-2 TGTGCCAGCAGAGAAGACTGGCACACAGATACGCAGTATTTT CASREDWHTDTQYF
14 TRBJ2-2 - - TRBV27 TGTGCCAGCAGTTTGGGTATTGGCTACGGGGAGCTGTTTTTT CASSLGIGYGELFF
14 TRBJ1-2 TRBD1 - TRBV27 TGTGCCAGCCGTCGGGAAGGGGGCATATATGGCTACACCTTC CASRREGGIYGYTF
15 TRBJ2-7 TRBD1 - TRBV28 TGTGCCAGCAGTTCGCCCGGGACAGGGACGCGGGAGCAGTACTTC CASSSPGTGTREQYF
13 TRBJ2-3 - - TRBV7-2 TGTGCCAGCAGAGGGGGGCTAGGGGATACGCAGTATTTT CASRGGLGDTQYF
14 TRBJ2-3 TRBD2 - TRBV12-3/TRBV12-4 TGTGCCAGCCAGGGACTAGCGGGGGTGGATACGCAGTATTTT CASQGLAGVDTQYF
16 TRBJ2-7 TRBD1 - TRBV4-3 TGCGCCAGCAGCCAAGATTTGATGGGACAGGGGTACGAGCAGTACTTC CASSQDLMGQGYEQYF
13 TRBJ2-7 - many TRBV6-2/TRBV6-3 TGTGCCAGCAGTTACTACAGAGGGTACGAGCAGTACTTC CASSYYRGYEQYF
16 TRBJ1-1 - few TRBV5-1 TGCGCCAGCAGCTCCCCGGCCGGGACATTGAACACTGAAGCTTTCTTT CASSSPAGTLNTEAFF
17 TRBJ2-3 - - TRBV4-2 TGTGCCAGCAGCCAAGGAATTTGGGTGACGTCCACAGATACGCAGTATTTT CASSQGIWVTSTDTQYF
14 TRBJ2-1 - - TRBV7-9 TGTGCCAGCAGCGCGGGACGGCCATACAATGAGCAGTTCTTC CASSAGRPYNEQFF
11 TRBJ1-1 - few TRBV6-2/TRBV6-3 TGTGCCAGCAGTTACCCCCAGGCAGCTTTCTTT CASSYPQAAFF
13 TRBJ1-2 - many TRBV10-3 TGTGCCATCAGTGTGAGGGGCGACTATGGCTACACCTTC CAISVRGDYGYTF
13 TRBJ2-5 - - TRBV5-1 TGCGCCAGCAGCTTGAACATCCAAGAGACCCAGTACTTC CASSLNIQETQYF
13 TRBJ1-2 - - TRBV20-1 TGCAGTGCTAGAGAGGGTTTATCGGATGGCTACACCTTC CSAREGLSDGYTF
12 TRBJ2-1 - few TRBV29-1 TGCAGCGTTGTTCGGGGGAGTAATGAGCAGTTCTTC CSVVRGSNEQFF
18 TRBJ2-1 TRBD2 few TRBV12-3/TRBV12-4 TGTGCCAGCAGTTTAGATGGGGCTAGCGGGGGCTCCTACAATGAGCAGTTCTTC CASSLDGASGGSYNEQFF
15 TRBJ2-3 TRBD2 - TRBV27 TGTGCCAGCCAGGAGCGGGGGATATCGGCAGATACGCAGTATTTT CASQERGISADTQYF
13 TRBJ2-1 TRBD1 many TRBV12-3/TRBV12-4 TGTGCCAGCACCCGGACAGGGAGGAATGAGCAGTTCTTC CASTRTGRNEQFF
15 TRBJ2-7 - - TRBV25-1 TGTGCCAGCAGGCCGCCGGGCAGATCGCACTACGAGCAGTACTTC CASRPPGRSHYEQYF
15 TRBJ2-5 TRBD1 few TRBV3-1 TGTGCCAGCAGCCTACAGGGACAGTTGCAAGAGACCCAGTACTTC CASSLQGQLQETQYF
16 TRBJ2-7 TRBD1 - TRBV5-1 TGCGCCAGCAGCTCCAGGACAGGGAGTCTCGTCTACGAGCAGTACTTC CASSSRTGSLVYEQYF
13 TRBJ2-3 - many TRBV5-5 TGTGCCAGCAACACGCGATGGACAGATACGCAGTATTTT CASNTRWTDTQYF
14 TRBJ2-7 - - TRBV7-2 TGTGCCAGCAGCCTCAAAGACGGGTCCTACGAGCAGTACTTC CASSLKDGSYEQYF
15 TRBJ1-4 - - TRBV11-2 TGTGCCAGCAGCTTAATGGTCCCAGGGGAGGACAAACTGTTTTTT CASSLMVPGEDKLFF
11 TRBJ2-2 - - TRBV29-1 TGCAGCGTTGGTGTGCCCGGGGAGCTGTTTTTT CSVGVPGELFF
14 TRBJ2-7 TRBD2 few TRBV20-1 TGCAGTGCTAGTTACGCGGGGGGGCTGTACGAGCAGTACTTC CSASYAGGLYEQYF
14 TRBJ1-5 TRBD1 few TRBV20-1 TGCAGTGCCAAAAGACAGGGAGAGAATCAGCCCCAGCATTTT CSAKRQGENQPQHF
13 TRBJ1-1 TRBD1 few TRBV12-3/TRBV12-4 TGTGCCAGCAGCCTACAGGGGGGGGCTGAAGCTTTCTTT CASSLQGGAEAFF
12 TRBJ2-7 TRBD1 few TRBV28 TGTGCCAGCAGCGTGGACAGGGCCGAGCAGTACTTC CASSVDRAEQYF
19 TRBJ2-7 TRBD2 few TRBV5-4 TGTGCCAGCAGCTTCCCATCGCCTAGCGGGGGGGCCCTCTCCTACGAGCAGTACTTC CASSFPSPSGGALSYEQYF
13 TRBJ1-1 - many TRBV6-5 TGTGCCAGCAGTTCCGGACCGAGGACTGAAGCTTTCTTT CASSSGPRTEAFF
14 TRBJ2-1 - many TRBV20-1 TGCAGTGCTAGACCCCCATCCACAGGGTATGAGCAGTTCTTC CSARPPSTGYEQFF
14 TRBJ2-5 - few TRBV4-2 TGTGCCAGCAGCCAAGTTTCGGGGAGGAAGACCCAGTACTTC CASSQVSGRKTQYF
13 TRBJ2-1 TRBD2 many TRBV6-1 TGTGCCAGCAGGGGGGCTAGCGGGAGGGCCGAGTTCTTC CASRGASGRAEFF
13 TRBJ1-2 TRBD1 - TRBV20-1 TGCAGTGCTCCCCCGGGACAGGGGTATGGCTACACCTTC CSAPPGQGYGYTF
15 TRBJ2-2 TRBD1 few TRBV18 TGTGCCAGCTCACGACAGGGGTCAGACACCGGGGAGCTGTTTTTT CASSRQGSDTGELFF
16 TRBJ2-7 TRBD2 few TRBV6-1 TGTGCCAGCAGTAGGACCGGGACTAGACCCTTCTACGAGCAGTACTTC CASSRTGTRPFYEQYF
15 TRBJ2-4 - - TRBV30 TGTGCCTGGAGCGCATCAGGCAGGGTCAAAAACATTCAGTACTTC CAWSASGRVKNIQYF
14 TRBJ2-3 - many TRBV7-3 TGTGCCAGCAGCTTAACGGCTAGTACAGATACGCAGTATTTT CASSLTASTDTQYF
14 TRBJ2-5 - - TRBV7-2 TGTGCCAGTATCAACAGGGGGGGCCAAGAGACCCAGTACTTC CASINRGGQETQYF
15 TRBJ2-1 - - TRBV29-1 TGCAGCGTTGAAGATCTTAGGGGGGGGTTGGATGAGCAGTTCTTC CSVEDLRGGLDEQFF
16 TRBJ1-1 - few TRBV12-3/TRBV12-4 TGTGCCAGCAGTTTGGGTCTAGGGGTCCAGAACACTGAAGCTTTCTTT CASSLGLGVQNTEAFF
16 TRBJ2-3 TRBD1 - TRBV7-9 TGTGCCAGCAGCTTTTTGGGTCAGGGGGCGAGAAATACGCAGTATTTT CASSFLGQGARNTQYF
13 TRBJ2-1 - few TRBV4-2 TGTGCCAGCAGCCAAGTTGGGGACAATGAGCAGTTCTTC CASSQVGDNEQFF
14 TRBJ2-5 - - TRBV12-3/TRBV12-4 TGTGCCAGCAGTCCCTGGGATAGGGGAGAGACCCAGTACTTC CASSPWDRGETQYF
15 TRBJ2-3 TRBD2 - TRBV12-3/TRBV12-4 TGTGCCAGCAGTTTGGGGAGGGTCCTCGGAGATACGCAGTATTTT CASSLGRVLGDTQYF